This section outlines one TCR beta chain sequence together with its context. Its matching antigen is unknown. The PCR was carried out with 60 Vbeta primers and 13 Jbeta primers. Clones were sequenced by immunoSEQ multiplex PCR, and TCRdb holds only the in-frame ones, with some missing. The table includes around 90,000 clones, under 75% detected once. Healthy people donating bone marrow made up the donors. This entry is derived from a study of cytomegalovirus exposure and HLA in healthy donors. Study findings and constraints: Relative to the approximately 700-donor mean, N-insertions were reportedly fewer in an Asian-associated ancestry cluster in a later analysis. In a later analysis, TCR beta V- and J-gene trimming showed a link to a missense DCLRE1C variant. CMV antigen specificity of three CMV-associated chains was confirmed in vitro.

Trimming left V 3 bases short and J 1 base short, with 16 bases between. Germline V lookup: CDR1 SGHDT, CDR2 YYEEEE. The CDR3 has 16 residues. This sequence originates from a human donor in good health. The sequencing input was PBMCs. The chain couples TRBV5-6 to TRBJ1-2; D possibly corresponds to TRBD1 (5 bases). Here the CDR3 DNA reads TGTGCCAGCAGCTCGACAGCCGACAACTATAACTATGGCTACACCTTC. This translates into CASSSTADNYNYGYTF.